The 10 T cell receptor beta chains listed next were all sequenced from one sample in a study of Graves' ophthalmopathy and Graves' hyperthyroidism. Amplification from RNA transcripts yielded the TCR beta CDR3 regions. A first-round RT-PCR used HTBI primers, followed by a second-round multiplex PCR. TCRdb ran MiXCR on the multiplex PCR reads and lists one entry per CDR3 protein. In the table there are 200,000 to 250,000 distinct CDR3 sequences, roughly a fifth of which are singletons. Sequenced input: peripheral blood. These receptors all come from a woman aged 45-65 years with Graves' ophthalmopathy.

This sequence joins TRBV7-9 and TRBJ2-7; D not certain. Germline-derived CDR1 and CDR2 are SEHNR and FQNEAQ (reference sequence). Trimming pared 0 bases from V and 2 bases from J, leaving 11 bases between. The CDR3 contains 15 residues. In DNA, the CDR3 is TGTGCCAGCAGCTTAGCGCGTGACACCACCTACGAGCAGTACTTC. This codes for CASSLARDTTYEQYF.

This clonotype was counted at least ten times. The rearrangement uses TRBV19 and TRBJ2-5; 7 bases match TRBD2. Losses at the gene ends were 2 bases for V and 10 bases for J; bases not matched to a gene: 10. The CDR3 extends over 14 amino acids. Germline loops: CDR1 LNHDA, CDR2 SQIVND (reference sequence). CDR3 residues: CASSISASGNLQYF. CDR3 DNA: TGTGCCAGTAGTATATCTGCTAGCGGAAACCTCCAGTACTTC.

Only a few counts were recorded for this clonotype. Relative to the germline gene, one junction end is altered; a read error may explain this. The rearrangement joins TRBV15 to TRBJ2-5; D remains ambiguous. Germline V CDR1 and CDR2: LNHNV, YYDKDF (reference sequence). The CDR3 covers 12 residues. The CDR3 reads CATSRDRETQCF. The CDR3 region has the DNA TGTGCCACCAGCAGAGATCGAGAGACCCAGTGCTTC.

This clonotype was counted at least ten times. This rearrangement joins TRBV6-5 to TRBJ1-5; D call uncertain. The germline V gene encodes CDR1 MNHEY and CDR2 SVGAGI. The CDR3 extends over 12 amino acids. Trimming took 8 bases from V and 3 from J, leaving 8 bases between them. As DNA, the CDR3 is TGTGCCAGCGGGCCGCTCAATCAGCCCCAGCATTTT. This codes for CASGPLNQPQHF.

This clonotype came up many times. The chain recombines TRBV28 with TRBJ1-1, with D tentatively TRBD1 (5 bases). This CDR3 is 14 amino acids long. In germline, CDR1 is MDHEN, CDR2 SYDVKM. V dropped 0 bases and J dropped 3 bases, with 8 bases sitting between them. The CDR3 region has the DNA TGTGCCAGCAGTTTATGGGGGGAGTACACTGAAGCTTTCTTT. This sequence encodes CASSLWGEYTEAFF.

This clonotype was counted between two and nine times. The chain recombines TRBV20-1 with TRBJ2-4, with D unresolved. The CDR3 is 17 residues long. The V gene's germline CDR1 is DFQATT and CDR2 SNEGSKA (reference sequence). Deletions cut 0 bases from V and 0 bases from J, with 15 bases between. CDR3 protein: CSARDPDTPVAKNIQYF. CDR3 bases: TGCAGTGCTAGAGACCCCGATACCCCGGTAGCCAAAAACATTCAGTACTTC.

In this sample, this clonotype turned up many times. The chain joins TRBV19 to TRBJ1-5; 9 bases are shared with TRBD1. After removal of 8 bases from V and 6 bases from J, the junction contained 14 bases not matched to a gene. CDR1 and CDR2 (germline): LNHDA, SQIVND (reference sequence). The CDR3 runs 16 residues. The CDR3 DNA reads TGTGCCAGTCGACGGGAAACCGGGACAGGGAGTCAGCCCCAGCATTTT. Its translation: CASRRETGTGSQPQHF. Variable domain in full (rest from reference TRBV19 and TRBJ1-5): DGGITQSPKYLFRKEGQNVTLSCEQNLNHDAMYWYRQDPGQGLRLIYYSQIVNDFQKGDIAEGYSVSREKKESFPLTVTSAQKNPTAFYLCASRRETGTGSQPQHFGDGTRLSIL.

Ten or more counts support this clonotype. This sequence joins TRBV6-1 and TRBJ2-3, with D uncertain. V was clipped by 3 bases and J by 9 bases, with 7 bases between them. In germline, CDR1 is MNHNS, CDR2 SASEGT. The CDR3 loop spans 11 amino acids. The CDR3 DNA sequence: TGTGCCAGCAGTGAGGGCCCGACGCAGTATTTT. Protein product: CASSEGPTQYF.

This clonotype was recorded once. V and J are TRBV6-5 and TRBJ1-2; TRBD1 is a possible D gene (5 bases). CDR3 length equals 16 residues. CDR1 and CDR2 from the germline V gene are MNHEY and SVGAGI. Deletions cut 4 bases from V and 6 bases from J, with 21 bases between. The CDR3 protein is CASSSGSDRAGHGYTF. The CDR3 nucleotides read TGTGCCAGCAGTTCCGGCTCGGATAGGGCAGGGCATGGCTACACCTTC.

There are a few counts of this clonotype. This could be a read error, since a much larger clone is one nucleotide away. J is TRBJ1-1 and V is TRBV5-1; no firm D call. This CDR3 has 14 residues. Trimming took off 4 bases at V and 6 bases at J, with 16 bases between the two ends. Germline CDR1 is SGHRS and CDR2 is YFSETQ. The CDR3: CASSQSLGSSEAFF. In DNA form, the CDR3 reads TGCGCCAGCAGCCAGAGCCTAGGGAGCTCTGAAGCTTTCTTT.